Relative to its sample, the clone carrying this T cell receptor beta chain is large. Its target is not known. Live CD3+CD8+TCRalphabeta+ cells were sorted into four subsets by PD-1 and/or TIGIT. Germline CDR1 and CDR2: SGHTA and FQGNSA. This CDR3 is built from 14 residues. V lost 5 bases and J lost 6; bases outside the gene matches: 6. The data were taken from a study of circulating CD8 cells and anti-PD-1 response in melanoma. Across the whole study: Treatment was intravenous nivolumab at 3 mg/kg every 2 weeks. Non-responders showed stable or progressive disease; responders showed complete or partial response.

Using around 16 ng of total RNA, TCR libraries were made with the QIAseq Immune Repertoire TCR panel. TCRdb ran MiXCR on the reads and lists one entry per CDR3 protein. The data contain about 480 distinct CDR3 sequences, 9.5% of them singletons. Study-wide results and caveats: A small cohort with few responders supplied the baseline and M1 comparisons. Diversity ranked highest in DNEG and lowest in TIGIT subsets.

This sequence was found in a human donor with melanoma. The chain carries TRBV7-2 and TRBJ2-3, with 9 bases matching TRBD1. This specimen consisted of CD8+ T cells from PBMCs, obtained at baseline or after one month of anti-PD-1 therapy (not recorded which). This chain's CDR3 is CASSRQGVRDTQYF. Written as DNA, the CDR3 is TGTGCCAGCAGCCGACAGGGGGTTCGGGATACGCAGTATTTT.